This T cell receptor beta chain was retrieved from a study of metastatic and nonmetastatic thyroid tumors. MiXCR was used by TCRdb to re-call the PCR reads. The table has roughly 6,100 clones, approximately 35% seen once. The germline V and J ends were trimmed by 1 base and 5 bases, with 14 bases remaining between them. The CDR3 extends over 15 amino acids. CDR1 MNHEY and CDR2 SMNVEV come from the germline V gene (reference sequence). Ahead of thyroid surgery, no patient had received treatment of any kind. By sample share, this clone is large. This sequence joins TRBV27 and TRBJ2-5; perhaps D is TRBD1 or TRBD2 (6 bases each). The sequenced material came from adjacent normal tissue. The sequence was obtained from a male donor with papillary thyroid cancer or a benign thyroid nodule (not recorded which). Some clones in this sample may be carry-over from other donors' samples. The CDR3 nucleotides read TGTGCCAGCAGTTTATTTGGGGGGCCGAGGGAGACCCAGTACTTC. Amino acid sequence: CASSLFGGPRETQYF.